A single sample gave rise to the 20 T cell receptor beta chains below, sequenced in a study of T cell responses to AZD1222 COVID-19 vaccine. The table came from immunoSEQ multiplex PCR; TCRdb's copy has only in-frame clones and leaves some out. The sample holds 150,000 to 200,000 clones; about 89% are singletons and the top ten take approximately 3.4%. Source: peripheral blood, taken 28 days after the second AZD1222 dose. These receptors came from an adult who received the AZD1222 COVID-19 vaccine.

The chain links TRBV7-9 to TRBJ2-1; D is uncertain. The germline V and J ends were trimmed by 5 bases and 7 bases, with 6 bases remaining between them. The CDR3 length is 11 residues. CDR1 is SEHNR, CDR2 FQNEAQ, per germline (reference sequence). CDR3 amino acids: CASSPWNEQFF. CDR3 DNA: TGTGCCAGCAGCCCGTGGAATGAGCAGTTCTTC.

With respect to this clone: No conserved phenylalanine or tryptophan ends this CDR3, so it is likely a read error. The chain links TRBV2 to TRBJ2-7; TRBD2 matches 10 bases. Germline assignment: CDR1 SNHLY and CDR2 FYNNEI. The CDR3 extends over 14 amino acids. Losses at the gene ends were 6 bases for V and 0 bases for J; bases not matched to a gene: 2. CDR3 DNA sequence: TGTGCCAGCAGACGGACTAGCGGCTCCTACGAGCAGTACCTC. Its translation: CASRRTSGSYEQYL.

The chain joins TRBV27 to TRBJ2-6; 10 bases fit TRBD1. Germline CDR1 is MNHEY and CDR2 is SMNVEV (reference sequence). V dropped 5 bases and J dropped 2; count of bases not matched to a gene: 6. This CDR3 comprises 17 residues. CDR3 sequence reads: CASSPRQGAPGANVLTF. The CDR3 DNA sequence: TGTGCCAGCAGTCCGAGACAGGGGGCGCCTGGGGCCAACGTCCTGACTTTC.

This rearrangement joins TRBV28 to TRBJ2-3; D is uncertain. CDR3 length: 14 residues. In germline, CDR1 is MDHEN, CDR2 SYDVKM. V was trimmed by 4 bases and J by 5 bases, leaving 13 bases between them. CDR3: CASSSSRILDTQYF. For the CDR3, the DNA is TGTGCCAGCAGTTCCTCTAGGATCTTAGATACGCAGTATTTT.

This clone showed up just once. The chain combines TRBV7-3 with TRBJ1-2; D call uncertain. Trimming shortened V by 2 bases and J by 4 bases, and 11 bases separated the two germline ends. The length of the CDR3 is 14 residues. From germline, CDR1 is SGHTA and CDR2 FQGTGA. The CDR3 region has the DNA TGTGCCAGCAGCTTACTGGACGGGCTCTATGGCTACACCTTC. It yields the protein CASSLLDGLYGYTF.

CDR3 loop: CASSTIRASGTWEQFF. CDR3 bases: TGCGCCAGCAGCACGATAAGGGCTAGCGGGACATGGGAGCAGTTCTTC. The rearrangement uses TRBV5-1 and TRBJ2-1; 9 bases fit TRBD2. J lost 10 bases, V lost 4 bases, and 15 bases had no gene match. Germline V gene data show CDR1 as SGHRS and CDR2 as YFSETQ. This CDR3 comprises 16 residues. The full variable domain, completed using reference TRBV5-1 and TRBJ2-1, is KAGVTQTPRYLIKTRGQQVTLSCSPISGHRSVSWYQQTPGQGLQFLFEYFSETQRNKGNFPGRFSGRQFSNSRSEMNVSTLELGDSALYLCASSTIRASGTWEQFFGPGTRLTVL.

The V gene is TRBV19, the J gene TRBJ1-5; D is uncertain. The ends were cut back, 4 bases at V and 4 bases at J, with 8 bases in the middle. The CDR3 covers 13 residues. Germline-derived CDR1 and CDR2 are LNHDA and SQIVND (reference sequence). CDR3 nucleotides: TGTGCCAGTAGTAAAAATATAAATCAGCCCCAGCATTTT. Translating it yields CASSKNINQPQHF. Complete variable domain (other parts from reference TRBV19 and TRBJ1-5): DGGITQSPKYLFRKEGQNVTLSCEQNLNHDAMYWYRQDPGQGLRLIYYSQIVNDFQKGDIAEGYSVSREKKESFPLTVTSAQKNPTAFYLCASSKNINQPQHFGDGTRLSIL.

V and J are TRBV6-5 and TRBJ2-7, with 7 bases aligning to TRBD2. Germline lookup yields CDR1 MNHEY and CDR2 SVGAGI. The J segment lost 4 bases and the V segment lost 10 bases, leaving 7 bases of the junction unmatched. This CDR3 is 12 amino acids long. CDR3 nucleotides: TGTGCCATCGAGACTAGCATTTACGAGCAGTACTTC. It translates to CAIETSIYEQYF.

The chain recombines TRBV11-3 with TRBJ2-7, with 11 bases aligning to TRBD2. From germline, CDR1 is SGHNT and CDR2 YENEEA. The CDR3 covers 15 residues. The V segment lost 5 bases and the J segment 7 bases; nucleotides outside the gene matches: 10. DNA for the CDR3: TGTGCCAGCAGCCCTGGGACTAGCGGCCCCCCGGAGCAGTACTTC. This translates into CASSPGTSGPPEQYF.

The chain joins TRBV24-1 to TRBJ2-7; tentatively, D is TRBD1 (5 bases). Germline V lookup: CDR1 KGHDR, CDR2 SFDVKD. There are 13 residues in the CDR3. Deletions cut 5 bases from V and 5 bases from J, with 12 bases between. CDR3 sequence reads: CATSVGPGHEQYF. CDR3 sequence (DNA): TGTGCCACCAGTGTGGGCCCAGGGCACGAGCAGTACTTC.

The V and J genes are TRBV11-3 and TRBJ1-1, with D possibly matching TRBD1 (6 bases). This CDR3 is 14 amino acids long. Germline values: CDR1 SGHNT, CDR2 YENEEA. Trimming took off 7 bases at V and 0 bases at J, with 12 bases between the two ends. The DNA of the CDR3 is TGTGCCAGCAAAAAGACAGGTTTGAACACTGAAGCTTTCTTT. Translating it yields CASKKTGLNTEAFF.

The chain uses TRBV19 and TRBJ2-6, with unresolved D. Per germline, CDR1 LNHDA and CDR2 SQIVND (reference sequence). Trimming left V 3 bases short and J 4 bases short, with 13 bases between. This CDR3 region has 16 residues. The CDR3 region has the DNA TGTGCCAGTAGTATGAATCCCCGGGCAGGGGCCAACGTCCTGACTTTC. Protein product: CASSMNPRAGANVLTF.

The table lists this clone with a count of one. This chain connects TRBV18 to TRBJ1-1; tentatively, D is TRBD1 (5 bases). The germline gives CDR1 KGHSH, CDR2 LQKENI. V shed 2 bases and J shed 0 bases, with 7 bases lying between them. The CDR3 covers 14 residues. CDR3 loop: CASSPGTVNTEAFF. The CDR3 region has the DNA TGTGCCAGCTCACCAGGGACGGTGAACACTGAAGCTTTCTTT.

The chain links TRBV12-3 or TRBV12-4 to TRBJ1-1, with D unresolved. The CDR3 has 13 residues. Trimming shortened V by 7 bases and J by 3 bases, and 12 bases separated the two germline ends. Written as DNA, the CDR3 is TGTGCCAGCACCCTCAACTTGGACACTGAAGCTTTCTTT. Its translation: CASTLNLDTEAFF.

The chain uses TRBV10-3 and TRBJ1-5; D possibly corresponds to TRBD1 (6 bases). This CDR3 region has 14 residues. From germline, CDR1 is ENHRY and CDR2 SYGVKD. Deletions cut 2 bases from V and 3 bases from J, with 8 bases between. CDR3 in amino acids: CAISEQGINQPQHF. The CDR3 nucleotides are TGTGCCATCAGTGAGCAGGGGATCAATCAGCCCCAGCATTTT.

This clone was recorded only once. The chain carries TRBV28 and TRBJ2-3; D is possibly TRBD1 (5 bases). The CDR3 totals 14 residues. Germline V gives CDR1 MDHEN, CDR2 SYDVKM. Trimming shortened V by 5 bases and J by 5 bases, and 14 bases separated the two germline ends. DNA for the CDR3: TGTGCCAGCAGTCGTCAGGGCAAGGGAGATACGCAGTATTTT. It codes for CASSRQGKGDTQYF.

The gene calls are TRBV5-1 and TRBJ1-1; 9 nucleotides line up with TRBD1. The CDR3 has 15 residues. Germline V CDR1 and CDR2: SGHRS, YFSETQ. After removal of 2 bases from V and 8 bases from J, the junction contained 10 bases not matched to a gene. DNA of the CDR3: TGCGCCAGCAGCTTATCCGGGACAGGGTCTCGAGAAGCTTTCTTT. Its protein is CASSLSGTGSREAFF.

V usage is TRBV28 and J usage is TRBJ2-7, with 8 bases fitting TRBD1. The CDR3 sequence is 13 residues long. Germline CDR1 and CDR2: MDHEN and SYDVKM. Trimming at V came to 3 bases and at J to 4 bases, leaving 2 bases not matched to a gene. CDR3 protein: CASSFQGAYEQYF. The CDR3 DNA reads TGTGCCAGCAGTTTCCAGGGGGCGTACGAGCAGTACTTC.

V usage is TRBV6-1 and J usage is TRBJ1-4; D not resolved. Germline CDR1 reads MNHNS; CDR2 reads SASEGT. The CDR3 has 15 residues. The V gene lost 0 bases and the J gene lost 4 bases, with 9 bases spanning the gap. CDR3 sequence reads: CASSEAGSRNEKLFF. In DNA form, the CDR3 reads TGTGCCAGCAGTGAAGCCGGGTCCCGTAATGAAAAACTGTTTTTT.

The V and J genes are TRBV7-2 and TRBJ2-1, with 10 bases aligning to TRBD1. J was trimmed by 8 bases and V by 2 bases; bases with no gene match: 6. CDR1 and CDR2 from the germline V gene are SGHTA and FQGNSA. The CDR3 covers 15 residues. The CDR3 is CASSLFGQGGDEQFF. The CDR3 nucleotides read TGTGCCAGCAGCTTATTTGGACAGGGGGGCGATGAGCAGTTCTTC.